The 27 T cell receptor beta chains below all came from one sample that was sequenced in a study of T-cell reconstitution after alpha-beta-depleted transplantation in children. A library of TCRbeta sequences, prepared with unique molecular identifiers, was generated. TCRdb re-derived calls from the PCR reads in MiXCR, one entry per CDR3 protein. Among about 640,000 distinct CDR3 sequences listed, roughly 17% were seen once. The specimen was PBMCs from the stem cell graft donor, collected from the stem cell graft. Source of these receptors: a human donor who donated a stem cell graft to a child with acute myeloid leukemia.

There are a few counts of this clonotype. The chain has TRBV20-1 and TRBJ2-2, with 11 bases identical to TRBD1. This CDR3 is built from 15 residues. Germline-derived CDR1 and CDR2 are DFQATT and SNEGSKA (reference sequence). Unmatched junction bases numbered 8, after V lost 5 bases and J lost 6 bases. The DNA for the CDR3 is TGCAGTGCTGCTCGCCGGGACAGGGGGGCCGGGGAGCTGTTTTTT. It yields the protein CSAARRDRGAGELFF.

This clonotype showed up just a few times. This chain uses TRBV25-1 with TRBJ2-3, with 9 bases aligning to TRBD1. Germline V CDR1 and CDR2: MGHDK, SYGVNS. The length of the CDR3 is 17 residues. After removal of 2 bases from V and 5 bases from J, the junction contained 11 bases not matched to a gene. The chain's CDR3 is CASSEGTGRASVDTQYF. The CDR3 coding sequence is TGTGCCAGCAGTGAAGGGACAGGGAGGGCCTCGGTAGATACGCAGTATTTT. Based on the CDR3 plus reference TRBV25-1 and TRBJ2-3, the full variable domain is EADIYQTPRYLVIGTGKKITLECSQTMGHDKMYWYQQDPGMELHLIHYSYGVNSTEKGDLSSESTVSRIRTEHFPLTLESARPSHTSQYLCASSEGTGRASVDTQYFGPGTRLTVL.

This clonotype was seen ten or more times. The V gene is TRBV20-1, the J gene TRBJ1-6; D remains unclear. The CDR3 extends over 17 amino acids. CDR1 DFQATT and CDR2 SNEGSKA come from the germline V gene (reference sequence). Trimming removed 2 bases from V and 0 bases from J, with 14 bases in between. The CDR3, as DNA: TGCAGTGCTAGATTTGCAACATCAAGCTCCTATAATTCACCCCTCCACTTT. Amino acid sequence: CSARFATSSSYNSPLHF.

A few counts support this clonotype. J is TRBJ1-1 and V is TRBV5-1; D ambiguous. Looked up from germline, CDR1 is SGHRS and CDR2 is YFSETQ. Trimming took off 7 bases at V and 0 bases at J, with 13 bases between the two ends. The CDR3 is 14 amino acids. The CDR3 spells CASCHGSMNTEAFF. The CDR3 region has the DNA TGCGCCAGCTGCCATGGGTCCATGAACACTGAAGCTTTCTTT.

In its sample, this clonotype was seen many times. The chain has TRBV20-1 and TRBJ2-5; 9 nucleotides match TRBD1. CDR3 length: 12 residues. After removal of 6 bases from V and 5 bases from J, the junction contained 4 bases not matched to a gene. Germline assignment: CDR1 DFQATT and CDR2 SNEGSKA (reference sequence). CDR3 sequence (DNA): TGCAGTGCCTGGGACAGGGTCGAGACCCAGTACTTC. The encoded protein is CSAWDRVETQYF.

This clonotype was recorded at least ten times. The chain employs TRBV20-1 and TRBJ1-1; the D gene is possibly TRBD1 (6 bases). This CDR3 has 12 amino acids. Trimming stripped 6 bases from V and 4 bases from J, with 12 bases between. Germline loops: CDR1 DFQATT, CDR2 SNEGSKA (reference sequence). Here the CDR3 reads CSAQQGSTEAFF. CDR3 in DNA: TGCAGTGCGCAGCAGGGGTCCACTGAAGCTTTCTTT.

The chain joins TRBV18 to TRBJ1-1; tentatively, D is TRBD1 (5 bases). Trimming took 2 bases from V and 5 from J, leaving 15 bases between them. The germline V gene encodes CDR1 KGHSH and CDR2 LQKENI. This CDR3 contains 15 residues. The CDR3: CASSPGTRRSTEAFF. CDR3 nucleotide sequence: TGTGCCAGCTCACCAGGGACCCGAAGGAGTACTGAAGCTTTCTTT. Full variable domain (remainder filled in from reference TRBV18 and TRBJ1-1): NAGVMQNPRHLVRRRGQEARLRCSPMKGHSHVYWYRQLPEEGLKFMVYLQKENIIDESGMPKERFSAEFPKEGPSILRIQQVVRGDSAAYFCASSPGTRRSTEAFFGQGTRLTVV.

This clonotype has a count of ten or more. The chain recombines TRBV5-1 with TRBJ2-7; tentative D call: TRBD1 (5 bases). This CDR3 region has 15 residues. V shed 0 bases and J shed 4 bases, with 14 bases lying between them. Looked up from germline, CDR1 is SGHRS and CDR2 is YFSETQ. The CDR3, as DNA: TGCGCCAGCAGCTTGGTTCCAGGGCTGGAGTACGAGCAGTACGTC. Residues: CASSLVPGLEYEQYV.

This clonotype came up many times. The chain is built from TRBV29-1 and TRBJ2-1; TRBD1 or TRBD2 may be the D gene (6 bases each). The CDR3 sequence is 12 residues long. The V end lost 6 bases, the J end lost 9 bases, and 15 bases lay between the germline ends. Germline values: CDR1 SQVTM, CDR2 ANQGSEA. CDR3 sequence: CSVGTRGGEQFF. DNA for the CDR3: TGCAGCGTGGGCACCAGGGGAGGTGAGCAGTTCTTC.

There are many counts of this clonotype. The chain employs TRBV20-1 and TRBJ1-1, with no clear D. CDR3 length: 13 amino acids. Germline loops: CDR1 DFQATT, CDR2 SNEGSKA (reference sequence). Trimming left V 0 bases short and J 1 base short, with 6 bases between. In nucleotides, the CDR3 is TGCAGTGCTAGAGACCACAGGAACACTGAAGCTTTCTTT. It is translated as CSARDHRNTEAFF.

This clonotype has just a few counts. This chain uses TRBV6-5 with TRBJ2-7; D uncertain. Germline V gene lookup returns CDR1 MNHEY and CDR2 SVGAGI. CDR3 length: 15 amino acids. With 0 bases removed from V and 3 bases from J, the gap between germline ends came to 12 bases. CDR3 loop: CASSYSGPAYYEQYF. The CDR3 DNA follows: TGTGCCAGCAGTTACTCAGGTCCAGCCTACTACGAGCAGTACTTC.

This clonotype has a count of ten or more. The chain recombines TRBV20-1 with TRBJ2-2, with D possibly matching TRBD1 (5 bases). Between the trimmed V and J ends, which lost 6 bases and 4 bases, there was a span of 12 bases. The CDR3 is 13 residues long. Per germline, CDR1 DFQATT and CDR2 SNEGSKA (reference sequence). DNA for the CDR3: TGCAGTGCCCGCAGGGATGGCACCGGGGAGCTGTTTTTT. It codes for CSARRDGTGELFF.

A few counts support this clonotype. CDR3 sequence (DNA): TGTGCCATCAGCCCCCCAGCGGGGACCGGCGGTGAGCAGTTCTTC. The encoded protein is CAISPPAGTGGEQFF. The chain links TRBV10-3 to TRBJ2-1; 7 nucleotides align to TRBD2. Germline-derived CDR1 and CDR2 are ENHRY and SYGVKD. The CDR3 has 15 amino acids. The J segment lost 9 bases and the V segment lost 6 bases, leaving 14 bases of the junction unmatched.

Concerning this clonotype: A much larger clone sits a single nucleotide away, making a read error possible. The chain couples TRBV20-1 to TRBJ2-5; no definite D call. There are 12 residues in the CDR3. The germline V gene has CDR1 DFQATT and CDR2 SNEGSKA (reference sequence). Trimming left V 4 bases short and J 5 bases short, with 11 bases between. The CDR3 here is CSATDERETQYF. The DNA for the CDR3 is TGCAGTGCTACGGACGAAAGGGAGACCCAGTACTTC.

The chain links TRBV7-9 to TRBJ1-3; D not certain. V was trimmed by 5 bases and J by 0 bases, leaving 11 bases between them. Germline CDR1 reads SEHNR; CDR2 reads FQNEAQ (reference sequence). The CDR3 is 15 amino acids. CDR3 nucleotides: TGTGCCAGCAGCGAGATGGGGAGCTCTGGAAACACCATATATTTT. Translated, it gives CASSEMGSSGNTIYF.

The chain couples TRBV4-3 to TRBJ1-2; possible D gene TRBD1, 5 bases. Trimming left V 1 base short and J 5 bases short, with 17 bases between. Germline V lookup: CDR1 LGHNA, CDR2 YSLEER. The CDR3 covers 16 residues. The CDR3 here is CASSQGTGTDVYGYTF. CDR3 nucleotide sequence: TGCGCCAGCAGCCAAGGAACCGGGACGGACGTTTATGGCTACACCTTC.

This clonotype was detected many times. The V and J genes are TRBV10-3 and TRBJ2-1, with 8 positions matching TRBD2. The trim removed 9 bases at V and 0 bases at J, leaving 4 bases unmatched. CDR1 and CDR2 (germline): ENHRY, SYGVKD. This CDR3 has 14 amino acids. The CDR3 bases are TGTGCCATAGCGGGGGCCCCCTCCTACAATGAGCAGTTCTTC. Encoded protein: CAIAGAPSYNEQFF.

The chain is built from TRBV7-2 and TRBJ2-7; 12 positions agree with TRBD2. The J segment lost 2 bases and the V segment lost 4 bases, leaving 6 bases of the junction unmatched. Germline CDR1 reads SGHTA; CDR2 reads FQGNSA. This CDR3 contains 16 residues. The CDR3 sequence is CASSSWPSGGAYEQYF. CDR3 bases: TGTGCCAGCAGCTCATGGCCTAGCGGGGGGGCCTACGAGCAGTACTTC.

At least ten counts were recorded for this clonotype. CDR3 DNA sequence: TGCAGTGCTAGTCGAGAGCATACGCAGTATTTT. Translated: CSASREHTQYF. The chain combines TRBV20-1 with TRBJ2-3; D is unclear. V gave up 3 bases and J gave up 7 bases, with 8 bases separating them. The CDR3 spans 11 residues. Germline V gene data show CDR1 as DFQATT and CDR2 as SNEGSKA (reference sequence).

At least ten counts were recorded for this clonotype. The V call is TRBV6-5, the J call TRBJ2-2; possible D gene TRBD2, 6 bases. Trimming removed 6 bases at V and 5 bases at J, with 13 bases between. Germline CDR1 is MNHEY and CDR2 is SVGAGI. CDR3 length: 14 residues. Written as DNA, the CDR3 is TGTGCCAGCAGGCGGGACTTCACGACCGGGGAGCTGTTTTTT. Amino acid sequence: CASRRDFTTGELFF.

Concerning this clonotype: This sequence may be a read error, since a much larger clone differs from it by one base. The J gene is TRBJ2-3, the V gene TRBV12-3 or TRBV12-4; D not certain. V was pared by 6 bases and J by 2 bases, with 9 bases between. The CDR3 spans 13 residues. The CDR3 DNA sequence: TGTGCCAGCAGGAATGGCACCACAGATACGCAGTATTTT. It is translated as CASRNGTTDTQYF.

The chain employs TRBV7-9 and TRBJ1-2; D not certain. V was cut by 5 bases and J by 10 bases, with 14 bases left in between. From germline, CDR1 is SEHNR and CDR2 FQNEAQ (reference sequence). The CDR3 has 12 residues. The CDR3, as DNA: TGTGCCAGCAGCCTCCCGGGAGGTGACTACACCTTC. This translates into CASSLPGGDYTF. The full variable domain, its missing parts supplied by reference TRBV7-9 and TRBJ1-2, is DTGVSQNPRHKITKRGQNVTFRCDPISEHNRLYWYRQTLGQGPEFLTYFQNEAQLEKSRLLSDRFSAERPKGSFSTLEIQRTEQGDSAMYLCASSLPGGDYTFGSGTRLTVV.

Remarks on this clonotype: A much larger clone lies a single base off, so this may be a read error. The chain couples TRBV20-1 to TRBJ2-4; the D gene is possibly TRBD2 (6 bases). There are 15 residues in the CDR3. V was clipped by 5 bases and J by 6 bases, with 20 bases between them. Germline CDR1 and CDR2: DFQATT and SNEGSKA (reference sequence). CDR3 bases: TGCAGTGCTCCTACAGGATCGGGAGTAACAAACATTCAGTACTTC. Residues: CSAPTGSGVTNIQYF.

The chain links TRBV20-1 to TRBJ2-2; 12 bases are a match to TRBD2. Germline trimming cut 3 bases from V and 3 bases from J; bases unmatched to any gene: 8. Germline V gives CDR1 DFQATT, CDR2 SNEGSKA (reference sequence). The CDR3 consists of 17 residues. CDR3 nucleotides: TGCAGTGCTAGTACTAGCGGGGGGAACTTTGACACCGGGGAGCTGTTTTTT. Its protein product is CSASTSGGNFDTGELFF.

Worth noting for this clonotype: A much more abundant neighbour one base away suggests this may be a read error. The chain employs TRBV6-2 or TRBV6-3 and TRBJ2-7; D is perhaps TRBD1 (5 bases). Germline-derived CDR1 and CDR2 are MNHEY and SVGEGT. This CDR3 spans 12 amino acids. V was trimmed by 4 bases and J by 9 bases, leaving 13 bases between them. The CDR3 DNA follows: TGTGCCAGCAGTTCCAAGGGCAGGGCGCAGTACTTC. Translating gives CASSSKGRAQYF.

The V and J genes are TRBV11-3 and TRBJ1-2, with a tentative D call TRBD1 (5 bases). CDR3 size: 13 residues. The V and J ends lost 5 bases and 7 bases respectively, with 14 bases between them. The germline V gene encodes CDR1 SGHNT and CDR2 YENEEA. The CDR3 loop is CASSNGRRGGYTF. CDR3 in DNA: TGTGCCAGCAGCAACGGTAGAAGGGGTGGCTACACCTTC.

This clonotype showed up just a few times. CDR3 DNA sequence: TGCGCCAGCAGCCAAGTGTCGACAGGGGGATTGAACACTGAAGCTTTCTTT. Translated, it gives CASSQVSTGGLNTEAFF. The V gene is TRBV4-1, the J gene TRBJ1-1; 9 bases are shared with TRBD1. The CDR3 runs 17 residues. Germline V CDR1 and CDR2: MGHRA, YSYEKL. V was clipped by 1 base and J by 0 bases; unmatched bases: 6.